A selection of T cell receptor beta chains follows, all from one sample in a study of neurological immune-mediated disorders. In TCRdb, the 5' RACE reads were re-called with MiXCR into one record per CDR3 protein. The data contain about 21,000 distinct CDR3 sequences, around 6.2% of them singletons. Sequenced material: CD8+ T cells from blood. The receptors shown here come from a man aged 18 to 29 in good health. The conserved cysteine and the conserved F or W are not part of the CDR3 here. Clone size is stated in some rows and not others, as once, few, many or a class when expanded.

V gene	clone size	J gene	CDR3 protein
TRBV6-5	many	TRBJ2-7	ASSYTGYHEQY
TRBV7-6	many	TRBJ2-7	ASSLARTDTHEQY
TRBV27	many	TRBJ2-7	ASSLAGTGGFYEQY
TRBV2	.	TRBJ2-1	ASSDQSGEQF
TRBV6-2/TRBV6-3	many	TRBJ2-5	ASSPRVAGTQETQY
TRBV11-2	many	TRBJ2-1	ASSLEVISYNEQF
TRBV25-1	.	TRBJ1-6	ASSEFEGPYNSPLH
TRBV6-5	many	TRBJ1-3	ASTPGSGNTIY
TRBV7-9	many	TRBJ1-1	ASSSQTGTNTEAF
TRBV6-5	many	TRBJ2-5	ASSYGLGETQY
TRBV5-1	many	TRBJ1-1	ASSLVGGIDTEAF
TRBV5-1	many	TRBJ1-6	ASSAITNSPLH
TRBV11-1	few	TRBJ2-7	ASRATGWYEQY
TRBV19	many	TRBJ1-5	ASTPGGGGQPQH
TRBV20-1	many	TRBJ1-2	SARGFGQGREGYT
TRBV4-2	many	TRBJ2-5	ASSQYGGQETQY
TRBV12-3/TRBV12-4	medium-sized	TRBJ1-4	ASSPTGDGKLF
TRBV9	many	TRBJ1-4	ASSVAAATNEKLF
TRBV27	many	TRBJ2-1	ASTLLAGNHNEQF
TRBV4-1	many	TRBJ1-2	ASSQDPGVYGYT
TRBV20-1	many	TRBJ2-7	SARGDRTYNYEQY
TRBV3-1	many	TRBJ2-7	ASSPDWGTSYEQY
TRBV9	many	TRBJ2-7	ASSPPYSYEQY
TRBV5-1	.	TRBJ2-3	ASSWRTRQDTQY
TRBV20-1	many	TRBJ2-1	SAKFGVVNEQF
TRBV29-1	.	TRBJ2-1	SIRSTGASYNEQF
TRBV27	many	TRBJ1-1	ASSLLMNTEAF
TRBV7-2	many	TRBJ2-7	ASSPTGDEQY
TRBV5-1	many	TRBJ2-7	ASSLTGATSYEQY
TRBV12-3/TRBV12-4	few	TRBJ1-1	ASGEGTEAF
TRBV5-1	many	TRBJ1-1	ASSLGVRGEGGTEAF
TRBV20-1	many	TRBJ1-1	SAWTLGNTEAF
TRBV7-9	many	TRBJ1-6	ASSDRNSPLH
TRBV19	few	TRBJ2-2	ASGIGELF
TRBV2	many	TRBJ1-2	ATPSLEVPNYGYT
TRBV6-2/TRBV6-3	many	TRBJ2-7	ASSYSTSAYEQY
TRBV5-1	many	TRBJ2-1	ASSLDEIPYNEQF
TRBV20-1	many	TRBJ1-1	SARDGSFSVAF
TRBV20-1	few	TRBJ1-4	SARAGPINEKLF
TRBV7-9	many	TRBJ2-7	ASSLTTGRDYEQY
TRBV6-6	many	TRBJ2-7	ASSYSHRGLSSYEQY
TRBV5-1	many	TRBJ2-7	ASSLVYTPYEQY
TRBV13	many	TRBJ2-7	ASSSLGGDEQY
TRBV12-3/TRBV12-4	many	TRBJ2-1	ASSLVRVTEQF
TRBV14	many	TRBJ2-7	ASSQIHRAGEQY
TRBV29-1	many	TRBJ1-2	SVVSTGMDGYT
TRBV5-1	many	TRBJ1-2	ASSLGQGGGYT
TRBV5-1	many	TRBJ2-3	ASSLAGTKTDTQY
TRBV5-5	few	TRBJ2-7	ASSLEGQGFHEQY
TRBV12-3/TRBV12-4	many	TRBJ1-2	ASRTGTANYGYT
TRBV7-6	many	TRBJ1-1	ASSLVLGVNTEAF